This T cell receptor (beta chain) was profiled in a study of shared clonotypes between healthy human individuals. Several immunoSEQ plates held equal portions of the genomic DNA taken from each subset. Method: immunoSEQ multiplex PCR; TCRdb's copy keeps in-frame clones and lacks some. The sample includes roughly 2.6 million clones, approximately 92% of them seen just once. Germline V gene lookup returns CDR1 MDHEN and CDR2 SYDVKM. The CDR3 is made up of 16 amino acids. The V gene end was trimmed by 7 bases and the J gene end by 2 bases; junction bases not matched to a gene: 10. The source material was naive CD4+ T cells sorted from blood. Subset specified: CD45RA+ positively selected. The chain recombines TRBV28 with TRBJ2-2; 7 nucleotides line up with TRBD1. The clonotype originates from a man in his late teens or twenties in good health. The CDR3 DNA follows: TGTGCCAGCACCTTCACCGGGACAGTCAACACCGGGGAGCTGTTTTTT. Residues: CASTFTGTVNTGELFF.